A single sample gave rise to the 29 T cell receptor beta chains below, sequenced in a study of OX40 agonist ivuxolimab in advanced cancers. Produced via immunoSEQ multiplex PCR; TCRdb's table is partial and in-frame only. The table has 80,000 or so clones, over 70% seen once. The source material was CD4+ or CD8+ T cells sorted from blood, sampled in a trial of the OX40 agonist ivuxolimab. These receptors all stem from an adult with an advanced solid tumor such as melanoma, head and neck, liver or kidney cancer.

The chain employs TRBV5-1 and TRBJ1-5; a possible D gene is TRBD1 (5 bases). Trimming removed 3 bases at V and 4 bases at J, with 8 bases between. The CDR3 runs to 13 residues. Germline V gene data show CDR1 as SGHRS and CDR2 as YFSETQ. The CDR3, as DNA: TGCGCCAGCAGCTGGGACCCGAATCAGCCCCAGCATTTT. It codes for CASSWDPNQPQHF.

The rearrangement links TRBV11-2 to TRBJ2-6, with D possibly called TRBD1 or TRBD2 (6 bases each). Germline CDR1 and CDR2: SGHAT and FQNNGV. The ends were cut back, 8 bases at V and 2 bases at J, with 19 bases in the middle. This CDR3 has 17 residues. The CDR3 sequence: CASARQAGGTGANVLTF. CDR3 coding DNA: TGTGCCAGCGCACGACAGGCGGGCGGGACTGGGGCCAACGTCCTGACTTTC.

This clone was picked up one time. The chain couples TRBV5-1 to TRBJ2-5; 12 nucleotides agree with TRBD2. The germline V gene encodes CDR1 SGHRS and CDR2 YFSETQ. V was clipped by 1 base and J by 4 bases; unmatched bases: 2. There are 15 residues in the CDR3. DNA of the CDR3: TGCGCCAGCAGCTTGACTAGCGGGGGGAGAGAGACCCAGTACTTC. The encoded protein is CASSLTSGGRETQYF.

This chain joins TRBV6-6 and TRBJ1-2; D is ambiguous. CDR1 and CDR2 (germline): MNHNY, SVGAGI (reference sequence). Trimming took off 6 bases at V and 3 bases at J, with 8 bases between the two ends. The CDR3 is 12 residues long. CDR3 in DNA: TGTGCCAGCAGCCCCGGGGACTATGGCTACACCTTC. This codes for CASSPGDYGYTF.

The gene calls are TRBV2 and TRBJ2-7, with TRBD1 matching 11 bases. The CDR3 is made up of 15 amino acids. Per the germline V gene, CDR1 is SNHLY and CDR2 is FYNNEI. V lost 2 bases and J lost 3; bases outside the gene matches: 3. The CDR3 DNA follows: TGTGCCAGCAGTGAATGGACAGGGGGCAGCTACGAGCAGTACTTC. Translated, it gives CASSEWTGGSYEQYF.

The CDR3 bases are TGTGCCAGCTCACCACAGGGGATCCAAGAGACCCAGTACTTC. Translated: CASSPQGIQETQYF. This chain connects TRBV18 to TRBJ2-5; tentative D call: TRBD1 (5 bases). From germline, CDR1 is KGHSH and CDR2 LQKENI. This CDR3 contains 14 residues. V dropped 1 base and J dropped 1 base, with 7 bases sitting between them.

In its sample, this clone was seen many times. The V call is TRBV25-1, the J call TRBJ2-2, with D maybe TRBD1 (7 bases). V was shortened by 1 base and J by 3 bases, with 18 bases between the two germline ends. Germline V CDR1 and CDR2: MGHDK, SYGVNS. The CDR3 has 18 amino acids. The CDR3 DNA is TGTGCCAGCAGTGAATTTGTGGCGGGACAGTCCGACACCGGGGAGCTGTTTTTT. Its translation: CASSEFVAGQSDTGELFF. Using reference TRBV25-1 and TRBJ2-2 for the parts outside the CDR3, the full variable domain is EADIYQTPRYLVIGTGKKITLECSQTMGHDKMYWYQQDPGMELHLIHYSYGVNSTEKGDLSSESTVSRIRTEHFPLTLESARPSHTSQYLCASSEFVAGQSDTGELFFGEGSRLTVL.

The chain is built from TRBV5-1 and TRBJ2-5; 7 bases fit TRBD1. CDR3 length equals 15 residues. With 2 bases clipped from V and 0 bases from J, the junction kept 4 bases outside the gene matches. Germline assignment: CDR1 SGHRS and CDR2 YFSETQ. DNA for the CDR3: TGCGCCAGCAGCTTTTTTGGGACAGACCAAGAGACCCAGTACTTC. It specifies CASSFFGTDQETQYF. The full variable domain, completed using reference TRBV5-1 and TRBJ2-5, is KAGVTQTPRYLIKTRGQQVTLSCSPISGHRSVSWYQQTPGQGLQFLFEYFSETQRNKGNFPGRFSGRQFSNSRSEMNVSTLELGDSALYLCASSFFGTDQETQYFGPGTRLLVL.

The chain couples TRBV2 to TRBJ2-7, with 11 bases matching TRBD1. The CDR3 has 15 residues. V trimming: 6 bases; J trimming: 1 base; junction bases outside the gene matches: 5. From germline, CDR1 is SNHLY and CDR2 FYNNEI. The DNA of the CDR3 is TGTGCCAGCAGCGGGACAGGGGGTTTATCCTACGAGCAGTACTTC. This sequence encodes CASSGTGGLSYEQYF.

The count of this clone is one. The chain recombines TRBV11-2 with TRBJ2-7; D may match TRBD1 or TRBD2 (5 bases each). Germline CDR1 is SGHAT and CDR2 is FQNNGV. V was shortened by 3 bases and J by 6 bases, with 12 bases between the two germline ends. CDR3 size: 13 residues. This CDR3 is CASSLERGAEQYF. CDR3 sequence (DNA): TGTGCCAGCAGCTTGGAACGGGGCGCCGAGCAGTACTTC.

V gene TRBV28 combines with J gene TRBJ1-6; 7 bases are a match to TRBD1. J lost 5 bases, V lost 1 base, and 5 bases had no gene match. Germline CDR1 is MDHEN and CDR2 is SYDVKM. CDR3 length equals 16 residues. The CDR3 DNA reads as TGTGCCAGCAGTTTATTAGGACAGGTCGATAATTCACCCCTCCACTTT. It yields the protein CASSLLGQVDNSPLHF.

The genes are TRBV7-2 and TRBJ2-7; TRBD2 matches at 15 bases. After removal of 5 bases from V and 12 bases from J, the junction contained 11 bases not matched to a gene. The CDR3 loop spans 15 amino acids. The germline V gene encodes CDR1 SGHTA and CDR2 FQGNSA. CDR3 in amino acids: CASSQRTSGGARWYF. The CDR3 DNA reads TGTGCCAGCAGCCAACGGACTAGCGGGGGGGCTCGTTGGTACTTC. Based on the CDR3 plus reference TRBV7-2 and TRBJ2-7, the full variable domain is GAGVSQSPSNKVTEKGKDVELRCDPISGHTALYWYRQSLGQGLEFLIYFQGNSAPDKSGLPSDRFSAERTGGSVSTLTIQRTQQEDSAVYLCASSQRTSGGARWYFGPGTRLTVT.

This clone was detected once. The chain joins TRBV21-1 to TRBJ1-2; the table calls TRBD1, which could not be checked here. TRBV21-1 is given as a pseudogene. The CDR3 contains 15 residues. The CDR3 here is CASNRDRGIFYGYTF. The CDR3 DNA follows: TGTGCCAGCAACCGGGACAGGGGGATATTCTATGGCTACACCTTC.

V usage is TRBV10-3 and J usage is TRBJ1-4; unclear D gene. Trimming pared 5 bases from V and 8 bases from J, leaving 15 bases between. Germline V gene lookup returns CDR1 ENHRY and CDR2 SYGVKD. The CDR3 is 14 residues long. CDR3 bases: TGTGCCATCAGTCACGGGATGGGGAAAGAAAAACTGTTTTTT. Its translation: CAISHGMGKEKLFF.

The CDR3 DNA is TGTGCTAGTGGTTGGGCAGGGGGGAGTGAAAAACTGTTTTTT. This codes for CASGWAGGSEKLFF. The V gene is TRBV12-5, the J gene TRBJ1-4, with 7 bases fitting TRBD1. The V gene's germline CDR1 is LGHNT and CDR2 FRNRAP. This CDR3 contains 14 residues. J gave up 7 bases and V 4 bases, and 6 bases lay outside the gene matches.

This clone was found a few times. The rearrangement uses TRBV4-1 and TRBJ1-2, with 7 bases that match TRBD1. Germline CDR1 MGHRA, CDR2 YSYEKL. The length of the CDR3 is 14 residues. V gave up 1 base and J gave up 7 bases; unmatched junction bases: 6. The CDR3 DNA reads TGCGCCAGCAGCCAAGTCCGGACAGGAACTGGCTACACCTTC. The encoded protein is CASSQVRTGTGYTF.

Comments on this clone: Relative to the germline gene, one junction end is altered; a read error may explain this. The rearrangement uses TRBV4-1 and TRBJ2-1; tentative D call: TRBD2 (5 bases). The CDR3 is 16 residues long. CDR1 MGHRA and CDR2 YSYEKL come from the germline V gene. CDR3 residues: CASSRKSGSDAREQFF. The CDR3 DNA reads TGTGCCAGCAGCCGCAAGTCGGGGAGCGACGCCCGTGAGCAGTTCTTC.

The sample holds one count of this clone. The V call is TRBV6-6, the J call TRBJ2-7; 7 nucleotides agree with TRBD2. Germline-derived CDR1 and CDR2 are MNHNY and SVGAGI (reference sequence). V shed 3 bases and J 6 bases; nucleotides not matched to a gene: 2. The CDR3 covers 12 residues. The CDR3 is CASSYGEGEQYF. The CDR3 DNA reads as TGTGCCAGCAGTTATGGGGAGGGCGAGCAGTACTTC.

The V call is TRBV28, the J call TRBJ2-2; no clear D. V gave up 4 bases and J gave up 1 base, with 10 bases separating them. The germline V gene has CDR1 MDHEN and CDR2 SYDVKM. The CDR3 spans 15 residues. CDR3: CASSSGQVNTGELFF. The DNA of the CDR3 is TGTGCCAGCAGTTCCGGGCAGGTGAACACCGGGGAGCTGTTTTTT. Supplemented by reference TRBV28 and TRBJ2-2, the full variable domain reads DVKVTQSSRYLVKRTGEKVFLECVQDMDHENMFWYRQDPGLGLRLIYFSYDVKMKEKGDIPEGYSVSREKKERFSLILESASTNQTSMYLCASSSGQVNTGELFFGEGSRLTVL.

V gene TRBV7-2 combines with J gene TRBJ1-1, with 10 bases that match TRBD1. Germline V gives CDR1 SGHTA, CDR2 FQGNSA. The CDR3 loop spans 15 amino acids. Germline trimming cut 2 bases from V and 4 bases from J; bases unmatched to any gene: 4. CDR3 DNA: TGTGCCAGCAGCTTAACGGGACAGGGGAGCACTGAAGCTTTCTTT. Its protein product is CASSLTGQGSTEAFF.

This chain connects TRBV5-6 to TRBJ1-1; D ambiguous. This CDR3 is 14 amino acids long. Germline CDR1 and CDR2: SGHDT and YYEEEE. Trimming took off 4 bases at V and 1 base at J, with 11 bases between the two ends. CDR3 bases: TGTGCCAGCAGCCTCGGACGGAAGAACACTGAAGCTTTCTTT. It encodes CASSLGRKNTEAFF.

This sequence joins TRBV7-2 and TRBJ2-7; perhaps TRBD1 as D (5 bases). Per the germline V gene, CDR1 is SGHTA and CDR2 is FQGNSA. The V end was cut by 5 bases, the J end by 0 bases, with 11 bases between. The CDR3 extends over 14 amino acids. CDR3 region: CASSMDKSSYEQYF. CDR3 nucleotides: TGTGCCAGCAGCATGGACAAGAGCTCCTACGAGCAGTACTTC.

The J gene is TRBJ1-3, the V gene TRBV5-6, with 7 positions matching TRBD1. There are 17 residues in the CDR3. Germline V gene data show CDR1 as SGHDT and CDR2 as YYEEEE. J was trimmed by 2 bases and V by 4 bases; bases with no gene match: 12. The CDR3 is CASSRPRGQSTGNTIYF. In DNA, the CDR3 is TGTGCCAGCAGCCGTCCGCGGGGACAGAGTACTGGAAACACCATATATTTT.

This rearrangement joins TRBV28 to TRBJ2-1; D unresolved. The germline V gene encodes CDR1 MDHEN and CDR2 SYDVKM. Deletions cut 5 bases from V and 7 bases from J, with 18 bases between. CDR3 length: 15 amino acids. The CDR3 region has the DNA TGTGCCAGCAGTCCCCCCGGTGGGATGTTGAATGAGCAGTTCTTC. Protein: CASSPPGGMLNEQFF.

CDR3 residues: CASSQFYSNQPQHF. CDR3 DNA: TGTGCCAGCAGCCAATTTTATAGCAATCAGCCCCAGCATTTT. The rearrangement joins TRBV7-2 to TRBJ1-5, with D unresolved. Per germline, CDR1 SGHTA and CDR2 FQGNSA. The CDR3 sequence is 14 residues long. Trimming cost V 5 bases and J 0 bases, with 8 bases left between them.

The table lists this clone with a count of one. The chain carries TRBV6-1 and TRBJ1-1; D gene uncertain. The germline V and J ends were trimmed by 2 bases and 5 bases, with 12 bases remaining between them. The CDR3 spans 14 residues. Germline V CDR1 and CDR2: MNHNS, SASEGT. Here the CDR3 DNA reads TGTGCCAGCAGTGAATTCCTTTTGGGTACTGAAGCTTTCTTT. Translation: CASSEFLLGTEAFF.

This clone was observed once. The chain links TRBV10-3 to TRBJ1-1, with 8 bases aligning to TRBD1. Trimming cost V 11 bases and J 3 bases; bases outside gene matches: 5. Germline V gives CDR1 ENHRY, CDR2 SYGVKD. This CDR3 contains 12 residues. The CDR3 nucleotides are TGTGCCTCCACAGGGGGTGACACTGAAGCTTTCTTT. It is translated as CASTGGDTEAFF.

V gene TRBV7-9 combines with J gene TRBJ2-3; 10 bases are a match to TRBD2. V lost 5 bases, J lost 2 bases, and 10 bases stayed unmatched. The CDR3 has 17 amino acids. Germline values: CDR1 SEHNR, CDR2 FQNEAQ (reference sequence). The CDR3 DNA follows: TGTGCCAGCAGCCCCCGGATAGCGGGGGGCCCCACAGATACGCAGTATTTT. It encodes CASSPRIAGGPTDTQYF.

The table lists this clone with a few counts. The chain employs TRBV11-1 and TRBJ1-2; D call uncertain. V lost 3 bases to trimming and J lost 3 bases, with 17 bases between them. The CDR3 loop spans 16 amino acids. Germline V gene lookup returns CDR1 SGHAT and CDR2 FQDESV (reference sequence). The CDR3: CASSLGSSAGDYGYTF. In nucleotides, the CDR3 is TGTGCCAGCAGCTTGGGTTCATCTGCCGGGGACTATGGCTACACCTTC. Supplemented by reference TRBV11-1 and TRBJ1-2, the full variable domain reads EAEVAQSPRYKITEKSQAVAFWCDPISGHATLYWYRQILGQGPELLVQFQDESVVDDSQLPKDRFSAERLKGVDSTLKIQPAELGDSAMYLCASSLGSSAGDYGYTFGSGTRLTVV.